One TCR beta chain is described in this entry. The data are from a study of T cells after yellow fever vaccination. Germline CDR1 is KGHSH and CDR2 is LQKENI. The CDR3 is 15 residues long. V dropped 5 bases and J dropped 3; count of bases not matched to a gene: 7. TCRdb reprocessed the 5' RACE reads with MiXCR, giving one entry per CDR3 protein. In the table there are hundreds of thousands of distinct CDR3 sequences, approximately 8% of which are singletons. Sequencing was performed on PBMCs, taken roughly 47 days after the first yellow fever vaccination. The clonotype was recovered from a man aged 18 to 30 who received the YFV17D yellow fever vaccine. The rearrangement links TRBV18 to TRBJ2-1; 7 bases match TRBD2. CDR3 region: CASSSLASGYNEQFF. The CDR3 DNA reads TGTGCCAGCTCATCACTAGCGTCTGGCTACAATGAGCAGTTCTTC.